The sequence of this TCR beta chain was determined in a study of cytomegalovirus exposure and HLA in healthy donors. PCR involved 60 Vbeta and 13 Jbeta primers. TCRdb's copy holds only in-frame clones and misses some; the assay was immunoSEQ multiplex PCR. The repertoire holds 130,000 to 150,000 clones, with 80% as singletons. This CDR3 spans 17 amino acids. Points from the study as a whole: Later genetic work tied a missense DCLRE1C variant to beta-chain V and J trimming.

This clone was observed a few times. The antigen is undetermined. This TCR was sampled from a male donor in good health and CMV-seronegative. Sequenced input: PBMCs. The chain combines TRBV21-1 with TRBJ2-6; the table's TRBD1 call for D was not verified on the DNA. TRBV21-1 is reported as a pseudogene. In DNA, the CDR3 is TGTGCCAGCAGCAAAGGGGGCAGGGCATCGGGGGCCAACGTCCTGACTTTC. Protein product: CASSKGGRASGANVLTF.